Sequencing of this T cell receptor (beta chain) was carried out in a study of identical twins. The study, taken as a whole, reports: Analyses of zero insertions could be partly confounded by invariant MAIT and iNKT cells. Excess low generation probability was seen in twin-shared out-of-frame alpha sequences.

Each CDR3 protein is one row after TCRdb ran MiXCR on the 5' RACE reads. The sample yields about 660,000 distinct CDR3 sequences, 8.5% to 9.5% seen once. The CDR3 length is 14 residues. V dropped 5 bases and J dropped 7; count of bases not matched to a gene: 11. The germline gives CDR1 LNHDA, CDR2 SQIVND (reference sequence). Comment on this clonotype: Its antigen is currently unknown.

In addition, the sample was reused for a study of yellow fever vaccine responses in identical twins. That publication notes: Among the twins, the vaccine T cell response reportedly seemed partly convergent and partly personalized.

The genes are TRBV19 and TRBJ2-7, with TRBD1 identical over 7 bases. The source is a woman younger than 30 in good health. Sequencing used PBMCs. Here the CDR3 reads CASSSTYRGEEQYF. CDR3 in DNA: TGTGCCAGTAGTTCGACCTACAGGGGTGAGGAGCAGTACTTC.